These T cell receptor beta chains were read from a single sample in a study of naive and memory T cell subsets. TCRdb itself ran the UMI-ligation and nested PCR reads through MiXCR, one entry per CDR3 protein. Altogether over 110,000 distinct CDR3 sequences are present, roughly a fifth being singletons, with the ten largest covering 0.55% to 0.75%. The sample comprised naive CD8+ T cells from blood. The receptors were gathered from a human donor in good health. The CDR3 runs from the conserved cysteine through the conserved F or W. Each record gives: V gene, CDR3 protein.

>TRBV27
CASSTGQGQYF
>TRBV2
CASSQGQGGPIYYGYTF
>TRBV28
CASSPLAPSSYEQYF
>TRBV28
CASSLVELTRGTLVDNYGYTF
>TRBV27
CASSLFAGEQFF
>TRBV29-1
CSVEYQGTGANVLTF
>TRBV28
CASKVVAGEDGEQFF
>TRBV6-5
CASGLAGGTDTQYF
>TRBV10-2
CASSGQGLNEQYF
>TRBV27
CASSLTPWGDTDTQYF
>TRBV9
CASSVGPSSYEQYF
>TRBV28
CASSPDWGDEKLFF
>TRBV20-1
CSASDYEQYF
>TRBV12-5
CASALGAEDGYTF
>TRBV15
CATSPLAGTYEQYF
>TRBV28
CASSSLPLAGTYEQYF
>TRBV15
CATSRTSGRNEQFF
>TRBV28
CASSSYYEQYF
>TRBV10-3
CAISEETSGSFEQFF
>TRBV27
CASSLSGADPYEQYF
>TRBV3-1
CASRPGGGPNTGELFF
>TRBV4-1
CASSQDRPGTQYF
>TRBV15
CATSSDRVAGNVLTF
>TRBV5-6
CASSWGTATYEQYF
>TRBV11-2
CASSPSYGGGYSNEQFF
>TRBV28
CASRRPGGREQYF
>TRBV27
CASSLGLAGNYEQYF
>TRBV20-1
CSADEGNNYEAFF
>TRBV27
CASSLQAFRVADTQYF
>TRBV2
CASSPRTGRNTEAFF
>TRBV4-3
CASSQVAGEAYEQYF
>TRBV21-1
CASSKVDPSGSYEQYF
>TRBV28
CASSVVGRGQQETQYF
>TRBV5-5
CASSHPGYSGRASQETQYF
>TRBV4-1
CASSQARGGGGELFF
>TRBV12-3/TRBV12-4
CASTGQADTQYF
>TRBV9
CASSVGVGSYEQYF
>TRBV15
CATSRVGTNEYSYEQYF
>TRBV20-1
CSARLLAVSTDTQYF
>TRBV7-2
CASSTSGRGRETQYF
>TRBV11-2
CASSFRGVYTEAFF